Below are 2 T cell receptor beta chains sequenced from a single sample in a study of somatic mutations in cytotoxic T cells in rheumatoid arthritis. Assay: immunoSEQ multiplex PCR; the TCRdb copy retains only in-frame clones and omits some. The data show around 6,000 clones, approximately 75% seen once. Sequences were derived from CD8+ T cells sorted from blood, sampled at a follow-up visit. These receptors all come from a woman aged 70-85 years with rheumatoid arthritis.

This chain joins TRBV6-1 and TRBJ2-7; the D is unclear. The CDR3 contains 16 residues. Germline-derived CDR1 and CDR2 are MNHNS and SASEGT. Trimming cost V 1 base and J 3 bases, with 16 bases left between them. DNA for the CDR3: TGTGCCAGCAGTGAAGGCCCAACCGCTAAACGCTACGAGCAGTACTTC. The encoded protein is CASSEGPTAKRYEQYF.

The chain links TRBV11-2 to TRBJ2-7, with 11 positions matching TRBD1. CDR1 is SGHAT and CDR2 is FQNNGV in the germline V gene. The CDR3 contains 15 residues. The J segment lost 4 bases and the V segment lost 2 bases, leaving 4 bases of the junction unmatched. This CDR3 is CASSLTGTGGYEQYF. As DNA, the CDR3 is TGTGCCAGCAGCTTAACCGGGACAGGGGGTTACGAGCAGTACTTC.